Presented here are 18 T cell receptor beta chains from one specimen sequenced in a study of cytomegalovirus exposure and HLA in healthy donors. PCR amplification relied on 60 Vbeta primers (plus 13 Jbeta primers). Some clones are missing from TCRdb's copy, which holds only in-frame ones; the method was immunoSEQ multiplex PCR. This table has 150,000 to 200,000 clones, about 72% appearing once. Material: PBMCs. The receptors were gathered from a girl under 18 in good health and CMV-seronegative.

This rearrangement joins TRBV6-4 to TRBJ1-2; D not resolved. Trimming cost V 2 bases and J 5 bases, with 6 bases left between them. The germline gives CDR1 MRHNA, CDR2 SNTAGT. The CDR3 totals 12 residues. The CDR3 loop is CASSDGPYGYTF. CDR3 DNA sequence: TGTGCCAGCAGTGACGGGCCTTATGGCTACACCTTC.

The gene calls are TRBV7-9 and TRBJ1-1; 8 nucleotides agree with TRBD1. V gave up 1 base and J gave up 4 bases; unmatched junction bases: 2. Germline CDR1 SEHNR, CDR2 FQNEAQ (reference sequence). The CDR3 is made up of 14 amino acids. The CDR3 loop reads CASSLGTGFTEAFF. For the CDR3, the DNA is TGTGCCAGCAGCTTAGGGACAGGGTTCACTGAAGCTTTCTTT.

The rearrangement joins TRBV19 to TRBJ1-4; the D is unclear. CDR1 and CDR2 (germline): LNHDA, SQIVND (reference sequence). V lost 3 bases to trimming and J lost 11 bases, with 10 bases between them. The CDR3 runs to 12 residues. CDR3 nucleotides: TGTGCCAGTAGTATCGTCCTCGGGAAACTGTTTTTT. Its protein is CASSIVLGKLFF. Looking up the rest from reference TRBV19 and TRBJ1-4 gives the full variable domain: DGGITQSPKYLFRKEGQNVTLSCEQNLNHDAMYWYRQDPGQGLRLIYYSQIVNDFQKGDIAEGYSVSREKKESFPLTVTSAQKNPTAFYLCASSIVLGKLFFGSGTQLSVL.

CDR3 sequence: CAWSDEGRDTEAFF. The CDR3 region has the DNA TGTGCCTGGAGTGATGAGGGGAGGGACACTGAAGCTTTCTTT. The rearrangement links TRBV30 to TRBJ1-1; D perhaps matches TRBD1 (5 bases). V was trimmed by 1 base and J by 3 bases, leaving 12 bases between them. The CDR3 totals 14 residues. Germline V gene data show CDR1 as GTSNPN and CDR2 as SVGIG (reference sequence).

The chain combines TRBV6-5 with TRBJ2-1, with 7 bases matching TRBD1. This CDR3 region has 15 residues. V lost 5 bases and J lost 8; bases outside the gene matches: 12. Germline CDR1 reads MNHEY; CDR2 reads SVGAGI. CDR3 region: CASSQTGIIDDEQFF. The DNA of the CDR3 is TGTGCCAGCAGTCAGACAGGGATCATTGACGATGAGCAGTTCTTC.

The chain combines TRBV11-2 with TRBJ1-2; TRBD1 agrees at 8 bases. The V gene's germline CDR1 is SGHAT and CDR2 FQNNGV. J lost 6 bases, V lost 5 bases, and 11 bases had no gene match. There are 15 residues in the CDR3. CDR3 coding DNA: TGTGCCAGCAGCCCAGGACAGGGTGGGTTTGATGGCTACACCTTC. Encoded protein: CASSPGQGGFDGYTF.

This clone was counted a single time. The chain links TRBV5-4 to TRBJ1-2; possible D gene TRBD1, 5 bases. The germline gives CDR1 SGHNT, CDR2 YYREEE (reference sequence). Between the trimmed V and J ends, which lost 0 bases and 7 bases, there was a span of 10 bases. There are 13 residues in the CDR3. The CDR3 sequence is CASSLGQRVGYTF. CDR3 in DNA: TGTGCCAGCAGCTTGGGACAGAGAGTTGGCTACACCTTC. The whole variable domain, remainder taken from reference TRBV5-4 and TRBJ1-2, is ETGVTQSPTHLIKTRGQQVTLRCSSQSGHNTVSWYQQALGQGPQFIFQYYREEENGRGNFPPRFSGLQFPNYSSELNVNALELDDSALYLCASSLGQRVGYTFGSGTRLTVV.

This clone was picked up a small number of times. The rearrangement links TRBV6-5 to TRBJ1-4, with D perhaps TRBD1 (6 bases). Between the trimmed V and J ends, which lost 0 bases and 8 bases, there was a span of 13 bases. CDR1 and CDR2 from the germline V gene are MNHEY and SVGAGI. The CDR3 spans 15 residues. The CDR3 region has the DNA TGTGCCAGCAGTTACTCCCGACAGGCCGGGGAAAAACTGTTTTTT. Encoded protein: CASSYSRQAGEKLFF.

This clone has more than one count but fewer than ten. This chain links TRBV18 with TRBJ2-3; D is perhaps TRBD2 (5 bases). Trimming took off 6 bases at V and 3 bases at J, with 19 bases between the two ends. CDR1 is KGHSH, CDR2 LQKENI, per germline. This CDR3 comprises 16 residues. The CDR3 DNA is TGTGCCAGCTCTATCGCGGGTCGCCTCGGGACAGATACGCAGTATTTT. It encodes CASSIAGRLGTDTQYF.

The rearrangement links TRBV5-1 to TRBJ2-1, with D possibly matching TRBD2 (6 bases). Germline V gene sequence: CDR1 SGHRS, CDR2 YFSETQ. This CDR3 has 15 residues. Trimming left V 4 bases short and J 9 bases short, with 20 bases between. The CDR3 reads CASSVDSGAGSEQFF. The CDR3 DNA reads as TGCGCCAGCAGCGTAGACTCTGGGGCGGGATCTGAGCAGTTCTTC.

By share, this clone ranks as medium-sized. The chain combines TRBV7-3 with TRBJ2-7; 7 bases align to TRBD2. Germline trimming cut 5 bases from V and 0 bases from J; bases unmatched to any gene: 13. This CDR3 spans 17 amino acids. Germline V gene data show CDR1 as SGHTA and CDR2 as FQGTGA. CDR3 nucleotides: TGTGCCAGCAGCCCCCCAAGGACTAGTCCCAGCTCCTACGAGCAGTACTTC. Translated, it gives CASSPPRTSPSSYEQYF.

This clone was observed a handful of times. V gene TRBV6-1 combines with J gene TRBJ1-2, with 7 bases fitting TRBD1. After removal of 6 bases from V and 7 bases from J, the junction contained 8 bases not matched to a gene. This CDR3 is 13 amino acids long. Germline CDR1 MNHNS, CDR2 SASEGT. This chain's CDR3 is CASRGATGSGYTF. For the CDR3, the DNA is TGTGCCAGCAGGGGAGCGACAGGGAGTGGCTACACCTTC.

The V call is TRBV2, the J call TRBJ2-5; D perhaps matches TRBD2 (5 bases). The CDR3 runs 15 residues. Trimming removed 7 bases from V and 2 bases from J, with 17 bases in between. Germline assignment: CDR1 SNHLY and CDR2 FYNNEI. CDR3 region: CASTRDPGYQETQYF. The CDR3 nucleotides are TGTGCCAGCACAAGAGACCCGGGGTATCAAGAGACCCAGTACTTC.

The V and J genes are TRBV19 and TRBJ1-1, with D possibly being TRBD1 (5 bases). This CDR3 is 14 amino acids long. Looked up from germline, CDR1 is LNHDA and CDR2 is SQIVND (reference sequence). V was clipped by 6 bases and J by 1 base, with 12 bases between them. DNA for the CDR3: TGTGCCAGTAGATGGGGGGGAAGGAACACTGAAGCTTTCTTT. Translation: CASRWGGRNTEAFF.

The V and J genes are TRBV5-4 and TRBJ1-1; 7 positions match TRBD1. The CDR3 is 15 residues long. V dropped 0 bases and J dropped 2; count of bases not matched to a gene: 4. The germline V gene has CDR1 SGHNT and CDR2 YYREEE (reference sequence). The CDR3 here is CASSLVRGLNTEAFF. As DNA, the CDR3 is TGTGCCAGCAGCTTGGTGAGGGGGCTTAACACTGAAGCTTTCTTT. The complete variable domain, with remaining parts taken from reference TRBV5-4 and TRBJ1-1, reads ETGVTQSPTHLIKTRGQQVTLRCSSQSGHNTVSWYQQALGQGPQFIFQYYREEENGRGNFPPRFSGLQFPNYSSELNVNALELDDSALYLCASSLVRGLNTEAFFGQGTRLTVV.

The CDR3 reads CASSPRRGQGAPGEEKLFF. In nucleotides, the CDR3 is TGTGCCAGCTCCCCCCGACGGGGACAGGGTGCCCCGGGGGAGGAAAAACTGTTTTTT. V is TRBV18 and J is TRBJ1-4, with TRBD1 identical over 9 bases. This CDR3 has 19 residues. In germline, CDR1 is KGHSH, CDR2 LQKENI. Trimming removed 6 bases from V and 8 bases from J; junction bases left unmatched: 22. The full variable domain, rest sourced from reference TRBV18 and TRBJ1-4, is NAGVMQNPRHLVRRRGQEARLRCSPMKGHSHVYWYRQLPEEGLKFMVYLQKENIIDESGMPKERFSAEFPKEGPSILRIQQVVRGDSAAYFCASSPRRGQGAPGEEKLFFGSGTQLSVL.

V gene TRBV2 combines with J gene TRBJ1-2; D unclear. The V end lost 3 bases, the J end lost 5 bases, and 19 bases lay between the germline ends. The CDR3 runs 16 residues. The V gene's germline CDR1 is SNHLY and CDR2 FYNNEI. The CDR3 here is CASSERGGSGLYGYTF. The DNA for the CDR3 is TGTGCCAGCAGTGAGCGGGGTGGGAGTGGCCTATATGGCTACACCTTC.

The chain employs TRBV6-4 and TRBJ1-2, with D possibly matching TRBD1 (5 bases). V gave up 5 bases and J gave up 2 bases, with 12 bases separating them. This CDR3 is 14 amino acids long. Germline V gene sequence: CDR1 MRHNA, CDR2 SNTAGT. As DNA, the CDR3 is TGTGCCAGCAGTCCACTCTGGGGCAACTATGGCTACACCTTC. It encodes CASSPLWGNYGYTF.